This T cell receptor (beta chain) was captured by sequencing in a study of cytomegalovirus exposure and HLA in healthy donors. Trimming removed 4 bases at V and 4 bases at J, with 14 bases between. Germline V gives CDR1 SGDLS, CDR2 YYNGEE. The length of the CDR3 is 14 residues. Concerning this clone: Its specificity is unknown.

Study observations and caveats: Apart from CMV serostatus, no immune exposure information was available. It was in a later analysis that TCR association rates were seen to vary by HLA locus, highest for DRB1 and lowest for HLA-C.

The PCR used 60 Vbeta and 13 Jbeta primers. Only in-frame clones appear in the TCRdb table, and some are missing; sequencing was by immunoSEQ multiplex PCR. The sample includes about 210,000 clones, around 80% of them seen just once. The rearrangement links TRBV9 to TRBJ1-2; D possibly corresponds to TRBD1 (5 bases). This clonotype was obtained from a middle-aged man in good health and CMV-seropositive. Sequenced input: PBMCs. The CDR3 region is CASSPLTAGYGYTF. The CDR3 DNA follows: TGTGCCAGCAGCCCCCTGACAGCGGGCTATGGCTACACCTTC.